A single TCR beta chain is shown here with its context. This sample is part of a study of blood T cell repertoires in COVID-19. At the level of the study: Spain, Italy and the United States supplied samples that represented acute and convalescent COVID-19. PBMCs, B-cell-depleted T cells, or T cells were the source of the cDNA or gDNA that made up the material.

Per germline, CDR1 DFQATT and CDR2 SNEGSKA (reference sequence). CDR3 length: 19 amino acids. V was pared by 3 bases and J by 4 bases, with 21 bases of the junction left unmatched. Methods used by the authors: Estimation of nucleated cell counts was performed using reference gene primer amplification. Measured with immunoSEQ multiplex PCR; TCRdb has only the in-frame clones, and not every one. D and trimming were read from the DNA, whereas the V and J calls and clone size are those reported in that table. The top ten clones hold 2.9% of a sample with under 200,000 clones, around four fifths of them seen once.

The sequence was collected from a woman aged 55 to 70 with acute or convalescent COVID-19. Sequenced input: peripheral blood. The chain combines TRBV20-1 with TRBJ2-7; TRBD1 agrees at 10 bases. The chain's CDR3 is CSASDIVGRTGGLGYEQYF. The CDR3 DNA sequence: TGCAGTGCTAGTGACATAGTCGGGCGGACAGGGGGATTAGGGTACGAGCAGTACTTC.